The sample holds many counts of the clone carrying this TCR beta chain. What it recognizes is unknown. The sample is drawn from a study of CD8+CD57+ T cells in acquired aplastic anemia. Notes on the study in general: The same twenty-nine CD8+ CDR3 sequences occurred in patients and in controls.

Germline CDR1 reads LGHNA; CDR2 reads YSLEER. This CDR3 spans 14 amino acids. The V gene lost 1 base and the J gene lost 3 bases, with 10 bases spanning the gap. TCR beta VDJ and CDR3 profiling used genomic DNA as template. Via MiXCR, TCRdb re-called the reads, giving one row per CDR3 protein. This sample carries about 190,000 distinct CDR3 sequences, around half of them seen once, and the ten largest clones take approximately 15%. Sequenced sample: sorted CD4+, CD8+, or CD8+CD57+ T cells (not recorded which) from PBMCs. This chain connects TRBV4-3 to TRBJ2-7, with D unresolved. The sequence derives from a human donor in good health, serving as a control. The CDR3 region is CASSQVLLGYEQYF. The CDR3 DNA reads as TGCGCCAGCAGCCAAGTTCTTTTGGGCTACGAGCAGTACTTC.